This T cell receptor (beta chain) was captured in a study of Ad26.COV2.S vaccination and SARS-CoV-2 variants. Background on the study: In the COV1001 trial, the donor was in the Ad26.COV2.S arm. Study observations and caveats: Vaccine and placebo groups showed comparable non-spike TCR breadth.

Comments on this clone: Antigen specificity is unknown.

The J segment lost 1 base and the V segment lost 4 bases, leaving 3 bases of the junction unmatched. The CDR3 totals 14 residues. Per the germline V gene, CDR1 is MNHEY and CDR2 is SVGAGI. Sequenced by immunoSEQ multiplex PCR; TCRdb stores in-frame clones only, minus some. The sample shows fewer than 400,000 clones, approximately 87% of them seen only once. Treatment given: around 19 received Ad26.COV2.S at low or high dose, single or two shots; several received placebo; per-sample allocation not given. Collection of samples fell on day 63 after the first vaccine or placebo injection. The TCR was taken from a person between 18 and 60 years old who received the Ad26.COV2.S COVID-19 vaccine or a placebo. The sample here was peripheral blood, taken in a trial of Ad26.COV2.S vaccine versus placebo. The chain combines TRBV6-5 with TRBJ1-1; 7 bases fit TRBD1. The CDR3 region is CASSSGTANTEAFF. CDR3 coding DNA: TGTGCCAGCAGTTCCGGGACAGCGAACACTGAAGCTTTCTTT.